This T cell receptor (beta chain) was found in a study of blood T cell repertoires in COVID-19 (TCRdb year 2020). About the study as a whole: The collaborator samples originated in the United States, Italy and Spain and spanned the acute and convalescent phases of COVID-19. The prospective study material was composed of cDNA or gDNA derived from T cells, B-cell-depleted T cells, or PBMCs. Deeply sampled blood TCRbeta repertoires from subjects exposed to, actively infected with, or recovered from COVID-19 were included in the dataset. The repertoires were released in a freely available public database intended as a resource for research on the immune response to SARS-CoV-2. Samples were obtained from the ongoing ImmuneRACE study (first 160 participants) and from 1,254 subjects provided by 6 global collaborators. Sample metadata almost always included a de-identified subject ID, COVID-19 status, age in years and sex. Where available, HLA class I and class II types were taken from metadata supplied by the sample provider and were not determined by assay-based typing.

CDR3 length: 18 amino acids, cysteine to phenylalanine. The CDR3 DNA has 54 bases and is translated from base 1. V is shortened by 2 bases, J by 4 bases, and the region joining them spans 20 bases. The germline V gene supplies CDR1 MNHEY and CDR2 SVGEGT. Each collaborating institution followed its own protocols to collect whole blood in K2EDTA tubes. For TCRbeta analysis, collaborators shipped samples in one of three forms: frozen whole blood, isolated PBMCs, or DNA extracted from either of those sample types. TCRbeta CDR3 regions were amplified from genomic DNA using the immunoSEQ Assay, a bias-controlled multiplex PCR. Regarding the original processing steps: Within the assay, amplification of reference gene primers was used to estimate how many nucleated cells each sample contained. To quantify the absolute abundance of each unique TCRbeta CDR3 rearrangement, sequence reads were collapsed and filtered. Productive Simpson clonality was computed per sample as the square root of Simpson's diversity index over productive rearrangements. TCRdb's version of the immuneACCESS table is confined to in-frame rearrangements and falls short of the full clone set. An unresolved V gene accounts for under half of the shortfall where checked; the remainder is of unknown origin. V and J calls and clone size come straight from that table; D and trimming were deduced from the DNA. This sample is represented by about 140,000 clones; around nine tenths of them were singletons. The ten biggest clones cover 10% of the sample.

This clone showed up just once. Its antigen is unknown. Per-nucleotide qualities are absent, and no much larger clonotype sits a single base away. Beyond this particular receptor, the publication reports: How much clinical and demographic metadata was included differed by source and by participant, and the metadata was provided uncurated.

The sequenced sample consisted of peripheral blood. The chain links TRBV6-2 or TRBV6-3 with TRBJ2-2; tentative D gene TRBD1, with 5 bases matching. The TCR sequence derives from a man in his fifties or sixties with active or convalescent COVID-19. The CDR3 reads as follows: CASSYRAGQGLVTGELFF. The base sequence is TGTGCCAGCAGTTACCGAGCAGGGCAGGGTTTAGTCACCGGGGAGCTGTTTTTT.